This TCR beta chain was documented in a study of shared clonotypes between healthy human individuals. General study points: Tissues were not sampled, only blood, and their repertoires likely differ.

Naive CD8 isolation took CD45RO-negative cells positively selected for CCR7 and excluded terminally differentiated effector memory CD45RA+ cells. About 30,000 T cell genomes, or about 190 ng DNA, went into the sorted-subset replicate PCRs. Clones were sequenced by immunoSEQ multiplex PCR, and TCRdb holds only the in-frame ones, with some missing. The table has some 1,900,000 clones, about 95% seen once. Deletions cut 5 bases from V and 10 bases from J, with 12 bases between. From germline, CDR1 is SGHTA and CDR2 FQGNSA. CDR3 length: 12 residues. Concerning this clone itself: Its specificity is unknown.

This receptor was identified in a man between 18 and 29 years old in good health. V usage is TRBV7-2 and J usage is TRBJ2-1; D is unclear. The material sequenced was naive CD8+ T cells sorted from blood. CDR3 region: CASSPPEREQFF. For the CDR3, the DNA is TGTGCCAGCAGCCCGCCTGAGCGCGAGCAGTTCTTC.